This T cell receptor (beta chain) was found in a study of control samples from healthy donors and cancer patients. V dropped 7 bases and J dropped 5 bases, with 18 bases sitting between them. Germline CDR1 and CDR2: MNHEY and SVGAGI. The CDR3 loop spans 14 amino acids. Libraries were prepared by immunoSEQ multiplex PCR; TCRdb keeps only in-frame clonotypes and omits some of them. Among approximately 170,000 clones listed, approximately 90% were seen once. The receptor's source is a woman aged 25-40 years in good health. The chain employs TRBV6-5 and TRBJ2-7; a weak D match, TRBD1 (5 bases). The sample consisted of blood. The DNA for the CDR3 is TGTGCCAGCAAAGTGTGGGGCCCTCAGAACGAGCAGTACTTC. Translating it yields CASKVWGPQNEQYF.